This TCR beta chain was identified in a study of blood T cell repertoires in COVID-19. Between the trimmed V and J ends, which lost 7 bases and 2 bases, there was a span of 14 bases. CDR1 and CDR2 (germline): MNHEY, SMNVEV (reference sequence). The CDR3 has 14 amino acids. The method was immunoSEQ multiplex PCR; TCRdb's version includes in-frame clones alone and lacks a portion of them. This sample carries approximately 440,000 clones, about 92% of them seen once, and the ten largest clones take about 0.57%. The study drew participants aged about 18 to 90 years from about two dozen US areas. Assignments of participants to cohorts depended upon their own reported clinical history.

The gene calls are TRBV27 and TRBJ1-1; D is possibly TRBD1 (5 bases). The sample taken for sequencing was PBMCs or T cells enriched from blood (not recorded which). The clonotype originates from a man aged 18 to 35 who had recovered from COVID-19. DNA for the CDR3: TGTGCCAGCACCCCCGGAAGGGGAAACACTGAAGCTTTCTTT. This gives the protein CASTPGRGNTEAFF.